This T cell receptor beta chain was documented in a study of T-cell memory formation after mild COVID-19. Looking at the study overall: Largely donor-specific TCR clusters were found.

Via MiXCR, TCRdb re-called the 5' RACE reads, giving one row per CDR3 protein. The repertoire holds 150,000 to 200,000 distinct CDR3 sequences, with roughly 17% as singletons. Between the trimmed V and J ends, which lost 6 bases and 5 bases, there was a span of 14 bases. This CDR3 is 14 amino acids long. CDR1 and CDR2 (germline): KGHSH, LQKENI. This clonotype was seen more than once but under ten times. Input material: PBMCs or a T cell subset sorted from them (not recorded which). This clonotype originated in an adult woman who had mild COVID-19 (a few samples of this study predate the infection). Cell type and time point are not known. J is TRBJ2-1 and V is TRBV18; perhaps TRBD1 as D (5 bases). The CDR3 sequence is CASSKGIQDNEQFF. In DNA form, the CDR3 reads TGTGCCAGCTCGAAGGGGATTCAGGACAATGAGCAGTTCTTC.